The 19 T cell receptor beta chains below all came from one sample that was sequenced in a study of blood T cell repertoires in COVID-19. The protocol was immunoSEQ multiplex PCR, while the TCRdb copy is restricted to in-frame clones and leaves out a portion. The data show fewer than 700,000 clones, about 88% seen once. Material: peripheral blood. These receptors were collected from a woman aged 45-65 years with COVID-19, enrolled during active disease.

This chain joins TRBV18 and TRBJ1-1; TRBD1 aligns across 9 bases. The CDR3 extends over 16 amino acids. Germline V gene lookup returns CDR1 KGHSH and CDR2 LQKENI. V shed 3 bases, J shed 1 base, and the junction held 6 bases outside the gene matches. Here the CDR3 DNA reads TGTGCCAGCTCACCCGGGACAGGGATTTGGAACACTGAAGCTTTCTTT. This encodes CASSPGTGIWNTEAFF. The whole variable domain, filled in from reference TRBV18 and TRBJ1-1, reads NAGVMQNPRHLVRRRGQEARLRCSPMKGHSHVYWYRQLPEEGLKFMVYLQKENIIDESGMPKERFSAEFPKEGPSILRIQQVVRGDSAAYFCASSPGTGIWNTEAFFGQGTRLTVV.

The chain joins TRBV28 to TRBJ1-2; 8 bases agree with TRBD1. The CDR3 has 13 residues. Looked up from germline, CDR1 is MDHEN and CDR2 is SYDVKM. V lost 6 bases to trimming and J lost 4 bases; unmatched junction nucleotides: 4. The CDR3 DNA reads TGTGCCAGCAGAGGACAGGGCACCTATGGCTACACCTTC. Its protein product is CASRGQGTYGYTF.

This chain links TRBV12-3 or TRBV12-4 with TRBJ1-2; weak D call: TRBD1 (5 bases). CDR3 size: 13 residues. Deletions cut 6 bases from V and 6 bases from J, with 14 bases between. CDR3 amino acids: CASRQNTRDGYTF. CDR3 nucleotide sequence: TGTGCCAGCAGGCAAAACACCAGGGATGGCTACACCTTC.

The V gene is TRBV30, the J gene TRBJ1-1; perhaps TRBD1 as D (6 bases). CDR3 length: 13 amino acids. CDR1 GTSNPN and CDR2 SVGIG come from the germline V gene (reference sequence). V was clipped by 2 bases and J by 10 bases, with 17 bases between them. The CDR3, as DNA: TGTGCCTGGAGTCGGGGGGCTTCGAGGGGAGCTTTCTTT. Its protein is CAWSRGASRGAFF.

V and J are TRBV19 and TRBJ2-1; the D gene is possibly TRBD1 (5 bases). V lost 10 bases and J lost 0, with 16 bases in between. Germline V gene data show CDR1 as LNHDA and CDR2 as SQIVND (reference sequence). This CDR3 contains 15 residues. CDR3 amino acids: CATPGSPSSYNEQFF. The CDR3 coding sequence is TGTGCCACTCCAGGGTCCCCCAGCTCCTACAATGAGCAGTTCTTC.

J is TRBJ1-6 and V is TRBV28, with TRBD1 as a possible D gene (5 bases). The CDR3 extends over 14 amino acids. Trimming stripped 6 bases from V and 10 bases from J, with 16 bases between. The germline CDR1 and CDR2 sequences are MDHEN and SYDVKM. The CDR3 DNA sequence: TGTGCCAGCAGCTATCCAGGGTCTGGATCACCCCTCCACTTT. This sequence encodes CASSYPGSGSPLHF. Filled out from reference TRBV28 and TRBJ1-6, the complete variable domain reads DVKVTQSSRYLVKRTGEKVFLECVQDMDHENMFWYRQDPGLGLRLIYFSYDVKMKEKGDIPEGYSVSREKKERFSLILESASTNQTSMYLCASSYPGSGSPLHFGNGTRLTVT.

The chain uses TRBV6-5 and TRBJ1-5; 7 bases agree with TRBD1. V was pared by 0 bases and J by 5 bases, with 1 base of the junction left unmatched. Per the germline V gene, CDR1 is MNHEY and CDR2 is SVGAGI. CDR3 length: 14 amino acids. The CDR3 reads CASSYSGTDQPQHF. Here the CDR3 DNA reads TGTGCCAGCAGTTACTCGGGGACAGATCAGCCCCAGCATTTT.

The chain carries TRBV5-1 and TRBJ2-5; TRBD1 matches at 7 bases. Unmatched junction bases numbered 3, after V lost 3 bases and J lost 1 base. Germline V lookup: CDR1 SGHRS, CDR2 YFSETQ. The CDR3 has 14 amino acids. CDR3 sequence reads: CASSWGQLQETQYF. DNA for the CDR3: TGCGCCAGCAGCTGGGGACAGCTCCAAGAGACCCAGTACTTC. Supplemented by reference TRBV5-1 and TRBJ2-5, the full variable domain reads KAGVTQTPRYLIKTRGQQVTLSCSPISGHRSVSWYQQTPGQGLQFLFEYFSETQRNKGNFPGRFSGRQFSNSRSEMNVSTLELGDSALYLCASSWGQLQETQYFGPGTRLLVL.

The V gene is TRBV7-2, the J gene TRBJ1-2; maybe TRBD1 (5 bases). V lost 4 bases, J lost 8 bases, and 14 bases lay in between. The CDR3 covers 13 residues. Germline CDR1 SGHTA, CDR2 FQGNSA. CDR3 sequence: CASSWGPGQGYTF. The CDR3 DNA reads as TGTGCCAGCAGCTGGGGCCCTGGGCAAGGCTACACCTTC.

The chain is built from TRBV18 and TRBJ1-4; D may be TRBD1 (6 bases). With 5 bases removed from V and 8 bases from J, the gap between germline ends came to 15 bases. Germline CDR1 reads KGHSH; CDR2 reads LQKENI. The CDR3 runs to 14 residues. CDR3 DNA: TGTGCCAGCTCATTCCAGGGGCCCCGGGAAAAACTGTTTTTT. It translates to CASSFQGPREKLFF.

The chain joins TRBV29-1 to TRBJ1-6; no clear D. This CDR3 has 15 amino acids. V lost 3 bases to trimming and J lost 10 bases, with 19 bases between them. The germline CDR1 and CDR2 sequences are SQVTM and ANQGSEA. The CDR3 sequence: CSVEDDEAGKSPLHF. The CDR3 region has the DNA TGCAGCGTTGAGGATGACGAGGCGGGGAAGTCACCCCTCCACTTT.

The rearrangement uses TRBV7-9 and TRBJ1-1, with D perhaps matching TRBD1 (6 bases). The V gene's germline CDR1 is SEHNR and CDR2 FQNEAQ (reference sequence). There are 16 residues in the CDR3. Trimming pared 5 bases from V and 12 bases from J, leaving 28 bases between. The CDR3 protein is CASSPKIGQPGIQTFF. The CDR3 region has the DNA TGTGCCAGCAGCCCCAAAATAGGACAGCCCGGTATTCAAACTTTCTTT.

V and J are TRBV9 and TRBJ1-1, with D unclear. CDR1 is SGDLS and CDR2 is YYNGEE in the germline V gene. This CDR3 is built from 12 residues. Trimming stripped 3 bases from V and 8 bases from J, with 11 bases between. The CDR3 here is CASSGRAGEAFF. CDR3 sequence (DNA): TGTGCCAGCAGCGGAAGGGCGGGGGAAGCTTTCTTT.

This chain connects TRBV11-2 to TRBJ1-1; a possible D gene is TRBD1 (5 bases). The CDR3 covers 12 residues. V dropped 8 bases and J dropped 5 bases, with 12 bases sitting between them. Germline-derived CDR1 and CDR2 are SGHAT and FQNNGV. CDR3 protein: CASGQGKTEAFF. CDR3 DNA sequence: TGTGCCAGCGGGCAGGGTAAAACTGAAGCTTTCTTT.

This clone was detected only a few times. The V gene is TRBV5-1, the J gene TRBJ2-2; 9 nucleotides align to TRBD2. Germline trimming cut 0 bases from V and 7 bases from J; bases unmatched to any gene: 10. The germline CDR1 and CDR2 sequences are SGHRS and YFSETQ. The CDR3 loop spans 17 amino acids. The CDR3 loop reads CASSLAANSGGGGELFF. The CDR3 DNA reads TGCGCCAGCAGCTTGGCCGCGAATAGCGGGGGAGGCGGGGAGCTGTTTTTT.

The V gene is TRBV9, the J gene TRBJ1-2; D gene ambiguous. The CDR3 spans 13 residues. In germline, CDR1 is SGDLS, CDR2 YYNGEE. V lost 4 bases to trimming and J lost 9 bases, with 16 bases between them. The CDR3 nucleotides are TGTGCCAGCAGCCCCGGGATGGCGGCCAGCTACACCTTC. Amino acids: CASSPGMAASYTF.

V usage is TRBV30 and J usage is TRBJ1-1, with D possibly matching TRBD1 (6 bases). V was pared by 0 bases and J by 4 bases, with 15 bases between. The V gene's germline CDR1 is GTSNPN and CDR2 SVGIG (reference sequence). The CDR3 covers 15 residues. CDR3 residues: CAWSVPTGTVTEAFF. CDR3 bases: TGTGCCTGGAGTGTACCTACAGGGACGGTCACTGAAGCTTTCTTT.

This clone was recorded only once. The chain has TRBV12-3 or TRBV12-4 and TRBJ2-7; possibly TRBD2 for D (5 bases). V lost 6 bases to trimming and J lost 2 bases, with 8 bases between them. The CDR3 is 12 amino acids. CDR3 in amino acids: CASSPGTYEQYF. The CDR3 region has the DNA TGTGCCAGCAGCCCCGGGACCTACGAGCAGTACTTC.

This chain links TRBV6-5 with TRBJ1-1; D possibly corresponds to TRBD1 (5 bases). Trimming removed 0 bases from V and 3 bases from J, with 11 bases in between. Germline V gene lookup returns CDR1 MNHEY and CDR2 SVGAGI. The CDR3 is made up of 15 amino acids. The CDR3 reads CASSYSSRADTEAFF. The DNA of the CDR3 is TGTGCCAGCAGTTACTCGTCCAGGGCAGACACTGAAGCTTTCTTT.